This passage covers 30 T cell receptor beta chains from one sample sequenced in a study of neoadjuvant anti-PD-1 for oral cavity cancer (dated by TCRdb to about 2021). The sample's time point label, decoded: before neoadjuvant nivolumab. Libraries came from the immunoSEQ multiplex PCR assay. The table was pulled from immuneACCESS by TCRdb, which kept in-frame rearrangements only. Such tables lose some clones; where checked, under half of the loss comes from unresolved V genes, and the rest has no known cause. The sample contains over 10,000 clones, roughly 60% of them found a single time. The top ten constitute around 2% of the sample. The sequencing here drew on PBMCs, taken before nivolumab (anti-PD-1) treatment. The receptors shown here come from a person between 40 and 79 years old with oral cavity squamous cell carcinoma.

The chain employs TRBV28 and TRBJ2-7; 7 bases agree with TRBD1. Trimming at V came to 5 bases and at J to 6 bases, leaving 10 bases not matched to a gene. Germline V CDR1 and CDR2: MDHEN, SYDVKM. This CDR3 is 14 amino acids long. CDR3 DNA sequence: TGTGCCAGCAGTGTTGACAGGGTTATAAGCGAGCAGTACTTC. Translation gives CASSVDRVISEQYF.

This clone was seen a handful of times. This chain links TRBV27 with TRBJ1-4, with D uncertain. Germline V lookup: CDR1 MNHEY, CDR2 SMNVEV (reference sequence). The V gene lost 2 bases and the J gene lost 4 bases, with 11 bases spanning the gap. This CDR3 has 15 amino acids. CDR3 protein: CASSLRPPNNEKLFF. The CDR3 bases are TGTGCCAGCAGTTTACGCCCACCGAATAATGAAAAACTGTTTTTT.

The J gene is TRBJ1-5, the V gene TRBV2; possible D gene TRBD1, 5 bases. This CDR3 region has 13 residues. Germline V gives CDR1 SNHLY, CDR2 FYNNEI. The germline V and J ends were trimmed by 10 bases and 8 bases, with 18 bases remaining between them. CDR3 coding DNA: TGTGCCATCGATCCCCTCGGGGGGGAGCCCCAGCATTTT. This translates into CAIDPLGGEPQHF.

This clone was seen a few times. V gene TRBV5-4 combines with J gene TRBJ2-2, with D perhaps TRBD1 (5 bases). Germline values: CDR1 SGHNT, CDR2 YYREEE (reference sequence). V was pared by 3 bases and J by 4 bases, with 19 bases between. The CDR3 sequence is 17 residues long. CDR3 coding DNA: TGTGCCAGCAGCTCCCCCGGGCAGGGCGTCATCACCGGGGAGCTGTTTTTT. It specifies CASSSPGQGVITGELFF.

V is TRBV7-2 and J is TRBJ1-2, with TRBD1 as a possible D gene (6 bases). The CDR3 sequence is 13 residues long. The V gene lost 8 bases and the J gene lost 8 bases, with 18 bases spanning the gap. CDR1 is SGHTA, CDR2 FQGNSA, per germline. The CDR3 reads CASLSPPGQGYTF. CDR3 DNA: TGTGCCAGCCTTTCTCCCCCGGGACAAGGCTACACCTTC.

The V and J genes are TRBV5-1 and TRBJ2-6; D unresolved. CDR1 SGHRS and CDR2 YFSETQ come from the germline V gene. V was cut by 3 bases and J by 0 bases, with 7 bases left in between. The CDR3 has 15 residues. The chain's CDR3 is CASSSDNSGANVLTF. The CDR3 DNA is TGCGCCAGCAGCTCCGACAACTCTGGGGCCAACGTCCTGACTTTC.

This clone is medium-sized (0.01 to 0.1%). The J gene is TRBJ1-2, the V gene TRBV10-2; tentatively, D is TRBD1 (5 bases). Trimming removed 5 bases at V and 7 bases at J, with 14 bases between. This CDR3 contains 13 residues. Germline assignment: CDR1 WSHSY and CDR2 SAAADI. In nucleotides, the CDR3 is TGCGCCAGCAGTTCGGGGCAGGGACTTGGCTACACCTTC. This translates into CASSSGQGLGYTF.

The DNA for the CDR3 is TGCGCCAGCAGGGGTGCGTCCGGGGAGCTGTTTTTT. It translates to CASRGASGELFF. The rearrangement uses TRBV5-1 and TRBJ2-2; no definite D call. V was cut by 5 bases and J by 6 bases, with 8 bases left in between. There are 12 residues in the CDR3. Looked up from germline, CDR1 is SGHRS and CDR2 is YFSETQ.

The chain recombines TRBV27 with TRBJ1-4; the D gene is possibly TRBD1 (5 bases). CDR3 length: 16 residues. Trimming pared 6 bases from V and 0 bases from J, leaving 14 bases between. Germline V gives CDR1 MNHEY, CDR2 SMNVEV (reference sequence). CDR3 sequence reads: CASSPGRGATNEKLFF. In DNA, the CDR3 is TGTGCCAGCAGCCCGGGGCGGGGGGCAACTAATGAAAAACTGTTTTTT.

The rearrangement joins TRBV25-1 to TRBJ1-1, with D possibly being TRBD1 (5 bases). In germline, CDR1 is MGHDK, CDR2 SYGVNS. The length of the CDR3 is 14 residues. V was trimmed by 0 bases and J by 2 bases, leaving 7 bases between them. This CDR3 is CASSEYGGNTEAFF. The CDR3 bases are TGTGCCAGCAGTGAATATGGGGGTAACACTGAAGCTTTCTTT.

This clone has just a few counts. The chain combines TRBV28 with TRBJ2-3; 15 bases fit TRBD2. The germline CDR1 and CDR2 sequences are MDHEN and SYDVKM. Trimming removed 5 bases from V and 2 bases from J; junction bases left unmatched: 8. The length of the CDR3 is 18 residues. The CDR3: CASSPGLAGGRDTDTQYF. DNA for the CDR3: TGTGCCAGCAGTCCAGGACTAGCGGGAGGGAGGGACACAGATACGCAGTATTTT.

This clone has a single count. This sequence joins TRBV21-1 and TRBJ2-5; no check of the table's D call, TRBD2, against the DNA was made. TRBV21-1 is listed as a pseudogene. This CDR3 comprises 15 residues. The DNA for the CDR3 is TGTGCCAGCAGCAGTCCCCTGGACTACCAAGAGACCCAGTACTTC. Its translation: CASSSPLDYQETQYF.

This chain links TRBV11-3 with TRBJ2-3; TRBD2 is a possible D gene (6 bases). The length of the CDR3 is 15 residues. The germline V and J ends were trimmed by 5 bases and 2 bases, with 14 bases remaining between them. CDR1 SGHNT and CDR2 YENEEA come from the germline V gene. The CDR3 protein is CASSPGGGPTDTQYF. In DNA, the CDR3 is TGTGCCAGCAGCCCCGGGGGTGGGCCCACAGATACGCAGTATTTT.

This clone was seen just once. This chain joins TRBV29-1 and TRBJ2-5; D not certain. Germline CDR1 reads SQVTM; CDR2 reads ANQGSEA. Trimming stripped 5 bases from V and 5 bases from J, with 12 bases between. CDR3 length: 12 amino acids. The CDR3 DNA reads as TGCAGCGTTTTCAAGGGATACGAGACCCAGTACTTC. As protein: CSVFKGYETQYF.

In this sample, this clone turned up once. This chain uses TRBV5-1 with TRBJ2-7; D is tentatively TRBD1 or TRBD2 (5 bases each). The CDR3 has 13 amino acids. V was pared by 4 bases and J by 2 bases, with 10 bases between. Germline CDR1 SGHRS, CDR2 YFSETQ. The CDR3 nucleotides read TGCGCCAGCAGCACGGGACGCCCCTACGAGCAGTACTTC. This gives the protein CASSTGRPYEQYF.

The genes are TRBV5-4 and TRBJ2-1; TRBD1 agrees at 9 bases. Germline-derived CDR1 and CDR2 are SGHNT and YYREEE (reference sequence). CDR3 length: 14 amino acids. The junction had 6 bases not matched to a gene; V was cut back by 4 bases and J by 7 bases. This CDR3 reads CASSPRDRDNEQFF. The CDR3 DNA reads TGTGCCAGCAGCCCCCGGGACAGGGATAATGAGCAGTTCTTC.

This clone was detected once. The CDR3 region has the DNA TGTGCCAGTAGGATGACAGGGGGCAGCTCCTACGAGCAGTACTTC. It specifies CASRMTGGSSYEQYF. The chain recombines TRBV19 with TRBJ2-7; 10 bases are shared with TRBD1. With 6 bases clipped from V and 0 bases from J, the junction kept 5 bases outside the gene matches. The CDR3 is 15 residues long. The germline V gene encodes CDR1 LNHDA and CDR2 SQIVND (reference sequence).

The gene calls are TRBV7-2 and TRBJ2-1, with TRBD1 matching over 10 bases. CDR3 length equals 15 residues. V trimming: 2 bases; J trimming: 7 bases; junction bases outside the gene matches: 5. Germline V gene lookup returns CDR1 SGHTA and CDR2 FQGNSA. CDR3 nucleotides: TGTGCCAGCAGCTTAAGGGACAGGGGCTGGAATGAGCAGTTCTTC. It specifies CASSLRDRGWNEQFF.

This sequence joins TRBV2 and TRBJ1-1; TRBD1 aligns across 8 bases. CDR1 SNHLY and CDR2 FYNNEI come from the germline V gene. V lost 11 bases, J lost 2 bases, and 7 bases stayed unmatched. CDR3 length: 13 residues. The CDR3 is CAGQGRGNTEAFF. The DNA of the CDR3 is TGTGCCGGACAGGGAAGGGGAAACACTGAAGCTTTCTTT. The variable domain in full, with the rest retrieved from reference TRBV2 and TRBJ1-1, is EPEVTQTPSHQVTQMGQEVILRCVPISNHLYFYWYRQILGQKVEFLVSFYNNEISEKSEIFDDQFSVERPDGSNFTLKIRSTKLEDSAMYFCAGQGRGNTEAFFGQGTRLTVV.

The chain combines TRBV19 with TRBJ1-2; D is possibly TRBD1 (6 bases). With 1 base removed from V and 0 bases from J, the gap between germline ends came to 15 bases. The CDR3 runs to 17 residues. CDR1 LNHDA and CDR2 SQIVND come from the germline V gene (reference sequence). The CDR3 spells CASSIGSGQNTNYGYTF. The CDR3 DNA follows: TGTGCCAGTAGTATAGGGTCCGGACAGAACACTAACTATGGCTACACCTTC.

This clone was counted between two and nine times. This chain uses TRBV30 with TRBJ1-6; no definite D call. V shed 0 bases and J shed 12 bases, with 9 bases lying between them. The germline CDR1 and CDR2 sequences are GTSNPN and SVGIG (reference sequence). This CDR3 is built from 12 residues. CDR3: CAWSVLGEPLHF. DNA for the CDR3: TGTGCCTGGAGTGTACTCGGGGAACCCCTCCACTTT.

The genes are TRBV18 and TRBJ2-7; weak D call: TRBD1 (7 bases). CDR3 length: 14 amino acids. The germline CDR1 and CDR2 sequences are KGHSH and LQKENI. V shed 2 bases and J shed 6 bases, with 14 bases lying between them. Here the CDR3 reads CASSPGGGGSEQYF. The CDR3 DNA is TGTGCCAGCTCACCAGGTGGAGGGGGCAGCGAGCAGTACTTC.

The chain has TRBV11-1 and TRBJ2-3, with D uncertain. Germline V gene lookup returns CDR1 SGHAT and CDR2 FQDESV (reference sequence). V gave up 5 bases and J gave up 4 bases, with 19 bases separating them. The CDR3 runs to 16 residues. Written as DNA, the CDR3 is TGTGCCAGCAGCCGCCCATCCAAACCTGGGTCAGATACGCAGTATTTT. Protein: CASSRPSKPGSDTQYF.

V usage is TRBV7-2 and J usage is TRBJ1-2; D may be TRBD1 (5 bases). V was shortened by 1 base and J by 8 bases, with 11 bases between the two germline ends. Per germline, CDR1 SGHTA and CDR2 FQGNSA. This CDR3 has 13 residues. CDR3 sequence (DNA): TGTGCCAGCAGCTTAGAAGGGGCCGCGGGCTACACCTTC. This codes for CASSLEGAAGYTF.

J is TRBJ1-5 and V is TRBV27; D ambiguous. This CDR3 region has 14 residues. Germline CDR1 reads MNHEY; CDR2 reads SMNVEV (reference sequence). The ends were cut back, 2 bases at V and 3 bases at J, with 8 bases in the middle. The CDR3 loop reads CASSLRETNQPQHF. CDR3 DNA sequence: TGTGCCAGCAGTTTAAGAGAAACCAATCAGCCCCAGCATTTT.

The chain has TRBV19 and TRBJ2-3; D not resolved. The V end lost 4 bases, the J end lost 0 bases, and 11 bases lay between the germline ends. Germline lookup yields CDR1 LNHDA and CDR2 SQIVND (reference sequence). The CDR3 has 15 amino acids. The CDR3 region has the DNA TGTGCCAGTAGTAATAGAGCGTCAAGCACAGATACGCAGTATTTT. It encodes CASSNRASSTDTQYF.

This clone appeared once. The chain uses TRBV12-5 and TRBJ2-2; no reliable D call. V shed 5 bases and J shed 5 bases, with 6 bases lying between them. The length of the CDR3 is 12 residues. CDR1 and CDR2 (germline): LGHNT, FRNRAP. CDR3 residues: CASGTLTGELFF. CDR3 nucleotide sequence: TGTGCTAGTGGTACTTTGACCGGGGAGCTGTTTTTT.

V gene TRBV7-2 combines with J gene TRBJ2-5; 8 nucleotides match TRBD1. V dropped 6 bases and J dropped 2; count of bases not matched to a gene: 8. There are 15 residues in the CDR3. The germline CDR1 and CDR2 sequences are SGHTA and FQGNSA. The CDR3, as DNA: TGTGCCAGCAGTCTACAGGGGGGCTCACAAGAGACCCAGTACTTC. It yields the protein CASSLQGGSQETQYF.

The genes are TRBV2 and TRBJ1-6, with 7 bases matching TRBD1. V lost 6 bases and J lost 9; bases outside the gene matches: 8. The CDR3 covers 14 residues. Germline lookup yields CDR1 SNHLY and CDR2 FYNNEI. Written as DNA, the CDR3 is TGTGCCAGCAGGTTACAGGGGCAAATTTCACCCCTCCACTTT. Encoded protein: CASRLQGQISPLHF.

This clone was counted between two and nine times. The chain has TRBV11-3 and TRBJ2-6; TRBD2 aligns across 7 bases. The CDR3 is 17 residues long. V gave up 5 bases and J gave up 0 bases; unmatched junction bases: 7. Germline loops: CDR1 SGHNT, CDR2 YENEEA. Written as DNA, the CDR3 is TGTGCCAGCAGCAGTAGCGGGTCAAGCTCTGGGGCCAACGTCCTGACTTTC. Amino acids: CASSSSGSSSGANVLTF. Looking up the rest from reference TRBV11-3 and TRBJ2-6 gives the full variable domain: EAGVVQSPRYKIIEKKQPVAFWCNPISGHNTLYWYLQNLGQGPELLIRYENEEAVDDSQLPKDRFSAERLKGVDSTLKIQPAELGDSAVYLCASSSSGSSSGANVLTFGAGSRLTVL.